The next 7 T cell receptor beta chains were all read from a single sample in a study of sequential checkpoint blockade in melanoma. Treatment specified: randomized to nivolumab then ipilimumab (arm A) or the reverse (arm B). Assay used: immunoSEQ multiplex PCR; TCRdb lists only in-frame clones, some missing. The sample has 7,500 to 8,500 clones; roughly 70% are singletons. Sequencing was performed on CD8+ T cells sorted from blood (inferred from file names), taken from a patient given nivolumab and ipilimumab in sequence. These receptors all stem from a human patient with melanoma. Some clones in this sample may be carry-over from other donors' samples.

This clone showed up just once. This chain links TRBV4-2 with TRBJ2-7, with 8 nucleotides matching TRBD1. Per the germline V gene, CDR1 is LGHNA and CDR2 is YNFKEQ. This CDR3 contains 14 residues. Germline trimming cut 1 base from V and 3 bases from J; bases unmatched to any gene: 2. Written as DNA, the CDR3 is TGTGCCAGCAGCCAAGGAGACAGGGGCTACGAGCAGTACTTC. Translating it yields CASSQGDRGYEQYF.

The V and J genes are TRBV9 and TRBJ1-2, with D tentatively TRBD1 (5 bases). Per germline, CDR1 SGDLS and CDR2 YYNGEE. CDR3 length: 15 amino acids. V was clipped by 5 bases and J by 2 bases, with 16 bases between them. CDR3 coding DNA: TGTGCCAGCAGTAACGGGGGTCCTGACAACTATGGCTACACCTTC. Protein product: CASSNGGPDNYGYTF.

By sample fraction, this clone is medium-sized. The chain couples TRBV27 to TRBJ1-4, with TRBD1 matching 7 bases. Trimming removed 6 bases from V and 0 bases from J; junction bases left unmatched: 7. Germline CDR1 MNHEY, CDR2 SMNVEV (reference sequence). The CDR3 has 16 residues. The CDR3 region is CASRATGSATNEKLFF. CDR3 DNA sequence: TGTGCCAGCAGAGCGACAGGGTCCGCAACTAATGAAAAACTGTTTTTT.

This sequence joins TRBV28 and TRBJ2-7; maybe TRBD2 (5 bases). The CDR3 has 14 residues. Trimming removed 5 bases from V and 3 bases from J, with 14 bases in between. CDR1 is MDHEN and CDR2 is SYDVKM in the germline V gene. The CDR3 reads CASSPEGSFYEQYF. The CDR3, as DNA: TGTGCCAGCAGTCCCGAGGGTTCTTTCTACGAGCAGTACTTC.

The chain joins TRBV7-9 to TRBJ2-7; TRBD2 is a possible D gene (5 bases). This CDR3 spans 14 amino acids. Germline V CDR1 and CDR2: SEHNR, FQNEAQ (reference sequence). V lost 3 bases to trimming and J lost 1 base, with 10 bases between them. CDR3 nucleotides: TGTGCCAGCAGCTTCCCTGGGAGTTCCTACGAGCAGTACTTC. Its translation: CASSFPGSSYEQYF.

The rearrangement links TRBV5-1 to TRBJ2-7; 7 positions agree with TRBD2. The germline V gene encodes CDR1 SGHRS and CDR2 YFSETQ. The CDR3 covers 14 residues. Germline trimming cut 3 bases from V and 0 bases from J; bases unmatched to any gene: 3. Here the CDR3 reads CASSSGGVSYEQYF. The CDR3 nucleotides are TGCGCCAGCAGCTCGGGAGGAGTCTCCTACGAGCAGTACTTC.

A few counts support this clone. This sequence joins TRBV7-6 and TRBJ1-6; the D is unclear. This CDR3 region has 15 residues. V was clipped by 4 bases and J by 9 bases, with 16 bases between them. The germline V gene has CDR1 SGHVS and CDR2 FNYEAQ. CDR3 DNA sequence: TGTGCCAGCAGCTCCGAAGCGACGATCGGTTCACCCCTCCACTTT. Translation: CASSSEATIGSPLHF.